A selection of T cell receptor beta chains follows, all from one sample in a study of response to subunit inactivated influenza vaccine. TCRdb ran MiXCR on the RT-PCR reads and lists one entry per CDR3 protein. The sample has 800,000 to 1,000,000 distinct CDR3 sequences; around 21% are singletons. The material was PBMCs from blood, obtained 4 to 6 days after vaccination. These TCRs come from a man aged 50 to 60 who received an inactivated influenza vaccine. Both conserved end residues are part of each CDR3. The D gene is left open where the match is weak. Some rows mark clone size as missing; the rest say once, few, many or name a class of expanded clone.

size,D,V,J,CDR3,DNA
many,NA,TRBV7-8,TRBJ1-6,CASSFQTGDNSPLHF,TGTGCCAGCAGCTTTCAGACAGGAGATAATTCACCCCTCCACTTT
NA,NA,TRBV7-9,TRBJ2-5,CASRIMETQYF,TGTGCCAGCAGAATCATGGAGACCCAGTACTTC
NA,NA,TRBV6-2/TRBV6-3,TRBJ2-5,CASSSPHRGQETQYF,TGTGCCAGCAGTTCCCCCCATCGTGGCCAAGAGACCCAGTACTTC
many,NA,TRBV7-2,TRBJ2-1,CASSLGSRDEQFF,TGTGCCAGCAGCTTAGGTAGTCGCGATGAGCAGTTCTTC
NA,NA,TRBV20-1,TRBJ1-5,CSAPTGQAPQHF,TGCAGTGCCCCGACTGGGCAGGCGCCCCAGCATTTT
many,TRBD1,TRBV12-3/TRBV12-4,TRBJ1-1,CASSRQGDTEAFF,TGTGCCAGCAGTAGACAGGGTGACACTGAAGCTTTCTTT
NA,TRBD1,TRBV4-1,TRBJ1-2,CASSFRDSANYGYTF,TGCGCCAGCAGCTTCCGGGACAGCGCTAACTATGGCTACACCTTC
NA,TRBD1,TRBV6-2/TRBV6-3,TRBJ2-7,CASSRQGLEQYF,TGTGCCAGCAGTCGACAGGGCCTCGAGCAGTACTTC
many,NA,TRBV12-3/TRBV12-4,TRBJ1-1,CASSYKTGLGTEAFF,TGTGCCAGCAGTTATAAAACAGGGCTGGGCACTGAAGCTTTCTTT
NA,TRBD1,TRBV7-2,TRBJ1-4,CASSLAGTGLEKLFF,TGTGCCAGCAGCTTAGCTGGGACAGGGCTTGAAAAACTGTTTTTT
many,NA,TRBV7-8,TRBJ2-3,CASSLGLDPTDTQYF,TGTGCCAGCAGCTTAGGACTAGATCCCACAGATACGCAGTATTTT
NA,NA,TRBV6-1,TRBJ2-2,CASSPLEGGTGELFF,TGTGCCAGCAGTCCGCTCGAGGGGGGCACCGGGGAGCTGTTTTTT
few,NA,TRBV7-9,TRBJ2-1,CASSLYRKSSYNEQFF,TGTGCCAGCAGCTTATACAGGAAGAGCTCCTACAATGAGCAGTTCTTC
NA,NA,TRBV7-2,TRBJ2-1,CASSLALVSNEQFF,TGTGCCAGCAGCTTAGCTCTCGTTAGCAATGAGCAGTTCTTC
NA,TRBD1,TRBV7-9,TRBJ2-7,CASSSYRGVAEQYF,TGTGCCAGCAGCTCGTACAGGGGGGTGGCCGAGCAGTACTTC
few,NA,TRBV7-2,TRBJ2-1,CASSQRWLAANEQFF,TGTGCCAGCAGCCAGAGGTGGCTAGCAGCCAATGAGCAGTTCTTC
NA,NA,TRBV9,TRBJ2-3,CASSVLGSTDTQYF,TGTGCCAGCAGCGTATTAGGGAGCACAGATACGCAGTATTTT
few,NA,TRBV21-1,TRBJ1-5,CASSSNQGQGADSNQPQHF,TGTGCCAGCAGCTCGAACCAGGGACAGGGGGCCGATAGCAATCAGCCCCAGCATTTT
NA,NA,TRBV6-1,TRBJ1-3,CASSERDPGNTIYF,TGTGCCAGCAGTGAAAGGGACCCTGGAAACACCATATATTTT
many,TRBD1,TRBV6-1,TRBJ1-1,CASRRGLSTEAFF,TGTGCCAGCAGAAGGGGGCTCTCCACTGAAGCTTTCTTT
NA,NA,TRBV12-3/TRBV12-4,TRBJ2-1,CASSFVSSTDEQFF,TGTGCCAGCAGTTTTGTTTCGTCCACTGATGAGCAGTTCTTC
few,NA,TRBV5-5,TRBJ2-7,CASSLEPRLLLYEQYF,TGTGCCAGCAGCTTAGAGCCCCGACTCTTGCTCTACGAGCAGTACTTC
NA,NA,TRBV7-3,TRBJ2-3,CASSSGSDDTQYF,TGTGCCAGCAGCTCCGGGAGTGATGATACGCAGTATTTT
few,NA,TRBV10-3,TRBJ1-5,CAISTQIDQPQHF,TGTGCCATCAGCACACAGATAGATCAGCCCCAGCATTTT
NA,TRBD1,TRBV9,TRBJ1-1,CASSDLRDRATEAFF,TGTGCCAGCAGCGACCTCCGGGACAGGGCCACTGAAGCTTTCTTT